These 8 T cell receptor beta chains came from one sample sequenced in a study of control samples from healthy donors and cancer patients. Sequencing was performed with immunoSEQ multiplex PCR; in TCRdb, only in-frame clones are kept and a portion is missing. The sample consists of roughly 370,000 clones, approximately 92% of them appearing once. The specimen sequenced was PBMCs. The receptors originated from a man aged 35-49 years with head and neck cancer.

V gene TRBV4-3 combines with J gene TRBJ1-6; TRBD1 aligns across 9 bases. With 1 base clipped from V and 7 bases from J, the junction kept 2 bases outside the gene matches. CDR3 length: 15 amino acids. Per the germline V gene, CDR1 is LGHNA and CDR2 is YSLEER. The CDR3 coding sequence is TGCGCCAGCAGCCAAGGACAGGGGGGGAATTCACCCCTCCACTTT. As protein: CASSQGQGGNSPLHF.

This chain uses TRBV7-2 with TRBJ1-5; possible D gene TRBD1, 6 bases. Trimming took off 5 bases at V and 2 bases at J, with 16 bases between the two ends. CDR3 length: 16 amino acids. CDR1 SGHTA and CDR2 FQGNSA come from the germline V gene. DNA for the CDR3: TGTGCCAGCAGCGTGATGGGGGGCGCGGGCAATCAGCCCCAGCATTTT. It codes for CASSVMGGAGNQPQHF. Variable domain in full (rest from reference TRBV7-2 and TRBJ1-5): GAGVSQSPSNKVTEKGKDVELRCDPISGHTALYWYRQSLGQGLEFLIYFQGNSAPDKSGLPSDRFSAERTGGSVSTLTIQRTQQEDSAVYLCASSVMGGAGNQPQHFGDGTRLSIL.

The chain links TRBV11-3 to TRBJ2-1; TRBD1 or TRBD2 may be the D gene (5 bases each). The V gene's germline CDR1 is SGHNT and CDR2 YENEEA. The V and J ends lost 5 bases and 2 bases respectively, with 13 bases between them. There are 15 residues in the CDR3. CDR3 sequence: CASSPGTVAYNEQFF. The CDR3 DNA is TGTGCCAGCAGCCCCGGGACGGTTGCCTACAATGAGCAGTTCTTC. The full variable domain, completed using reference TRBV11-3 and TRBJ2-1, is EAGVVQSPRYKIIEKKQPVAFWCNPISGHNTLYWYLQNLGQGPELLIRYENEEAVDDSQLPKDRFSAERLKGVDSTLKIQPAELGDSAVYLCASSPGTVAYNEQFFGPGTRLTVL.

The chain has TRBV7-9 and TRBJ2-3; D unresolved. This CDR3 is 13 amino acids long. Germline CDR1 SEHNR, CDR2 FQNEAQ (reference sequence). V lost 3 bases and J 0 bases, leaving 4 bases between the germline ends. The CDR3 coding sequence is TGTGCCAGCAGCTTCGGTAGCACAGATACGCAGTATTTT. As protein: CASSFGSTDTQYF. Together with reference TRBV7-9 and TRBJ2-3, the CDR3 gives the full variable domain: DTGVSQNPRHKITKRGQNVTFRCDPISEHNRLYWYRQTLGQGPEFLTYFQNEAQLEKSRLLSDRFSAERPKGSFSTLEIQRTEQGDSAMYLCASSFGSTDTQYFGPGTRLTVL.

V and J are TRBV5-1 and TRBJ1-5; no clear D. The CDR3 sequence is 15 residues long. Germline CDR1 is SGHRS and CDR2 is YFSETQ. The V gene lost 4 bases and the J gene lost 0 bases, with 11 bases spanning the gap. CDR3 DNA: TGCGCCAGCAGCGCGGACGTGTCTAGCAATCAGCCCCAGCATTTT. Protein sequence: CASSADVSSNQPQHF.

V usage is TRBV6-2 or TRBV6-3 and J usage is TRBJ1-1; D is undetermined. Trimming removed 2 bases at V and 6 bases at J, with 7 bases between. Germline V CDR1 and CDR2: MNHEY, SVGEGT. The CDR3 totals 12 residues. CDR3 amino acids: CASSYLGSEAFF. The CDR3 region has the DNA TGTGCCAGCAGTTACCTGGGCTCTGAAGCTTTCTTT.

This rearrangement joins TRBV29-1 to TRBJ2-7; D is tentatively TRBD1 or TRBD2 (5 bases each). V was shortened by 7 bases and J by 5 bases, with 21 bases between the two germline ends. Germline CDR1 reads SQVTM; CDR2 reads ANQGSEA. The CDR3 sequence is 14 residues long. The CDR3 region has the DNA TGCAGCGCCGAGGGCCTCGGCAGGGCCGACGAGCAGTACTTC. It encodes CSAEGLGRADEQYF.

This clone was detected a few times. The chain joins TRBV30 to TRBJ2-7; D not resolved. The CDR3 contains 15 residues. CDR1 and CDR2 (germline): GTSNPN, SVGIG (reference sequence). The V end was cut by 0 bases, the J end by 2 bases, with 14 bases between. The CDR3 sequence: CAWSVNAYPTYEQYF. CDR3 coding DNA: TGTGCCTGGAGTGTTAACGCGTACCCTACCTACGAGCAGTACTTC.